This T cell receptor (beta chain) was observed in a study of Ad26.COV2.S vaccination and SARS-CoV-2 variants (dated by TCRdb to the early 2020s). With respect to the entire study: TCRbeta repertoire sequencing served as the tool for gauging how specific and how broad the SARS-CoV-2-reactive T cell receptors were following Ad26.COV2.S vaccination. The TCR-sequenced set comprised about 32 samples: some 19 Ad26.COV2.S vaccine recipients, 5 placebo recipients and 8 SARS-CoV-2 convalescent individuals.

What the research found in general, with its limitations: Vaccine and placebo recipients had similar non-spike TCR breadth, a finding consistent with the vaccine containing only spike. After vaccination, spike-specific CD8+ and CD4+ T cell responses were reported to show substantial breadth. According to the authors, total T cell responses may have been underestimated by the TCR breadth and depth analyses. Compared with placebo recipients, Ad26.COV2.S recipients showed higher spike-specific TCR breadth (P = 0.0014).

With regard to this clone: No cognate antigen has been identified for it. No clone much larger than this one lies a single base away; base qualities are absent.

CDR1 and CDR2 are drawn from the germline V gene: SGHAT, FQNNGV. Germline trimming: 1 base from V, 7 bases from J; junction bases outside gene matches: 9. The cysteine opens and the phenylalanine closes a CDR3 of 16 amino acids. The retained sequence is limited to the CDR3, 48 bases, with the frame set at the first base. In the paper's terms, the time point label means: individuals recovered from natural SARS-CoV-2 infection. The immunoSEQ Assay was the method used to sequence TCRbeta CDR3 regions. After extraction, genomic DNA underwent amplification by bias-controlled multiplex PCR, followed by high-throughput sequencing. The paper's data handling went like this. To quantify the absolute abundance of each unique TCRbeta CDR3 region, sequences were collapsed and filtered. T cell fraction was estimated by normalizing TCRbeta template counts to usable DNA, which was measured by amplifying reference genes present in all nucleated cells. Repertoire TCRs were annotated as SARS-CoV-2-specific when V gene, CDR3 amino acid sequence and J gene were exactly matched to a known reactive TCR set. The reference SARS-CoV-2 TCR set was derived from MIRA and filtered for enrichment in COVID-19-positive ImmuneCODE repertoires, a step that removed public or cross-reactive TCRs. Using the MIRA antigens, annotated TCRs were further analysed by specific ORF or by position within an ORF. Breadth was defined as annotated unique rearrangements over total unique productive rearrangements; depth was the summed frequency of those rearrangements. TCR breadth was compared between groups using two-sided Wilcoxon rank-sum tests. In its TCRdb copy, this immuneACCESS table keeps in-frame sequences only and misses some clones. Where compared with another copy, unresolved V genes explain less than half of these, and the others have no known cause. Clonal size and the V and J genes are those of that table, whereas D and trimming came from the DNA. This sample holds about 140,000 clones; 80% to 90% were observed only once. The top ten clonotypes cover 5% of the sample.

The source was peripheral blood, collected after recovery from COVID-19. This TCR was recovered from a human donor who had recovered from COVID-19. The rearrangement joined TRBV11-2 to TRBJ2-7, and TRBD2 matches 11 of the central bases. The nucleotide sequence is TGTGCCAGCAGCTTAGTACTAGCGGGGGTGCGGAGGGAGCAGTACTTC. Translation gives CASSLVLAGVRREQYF.